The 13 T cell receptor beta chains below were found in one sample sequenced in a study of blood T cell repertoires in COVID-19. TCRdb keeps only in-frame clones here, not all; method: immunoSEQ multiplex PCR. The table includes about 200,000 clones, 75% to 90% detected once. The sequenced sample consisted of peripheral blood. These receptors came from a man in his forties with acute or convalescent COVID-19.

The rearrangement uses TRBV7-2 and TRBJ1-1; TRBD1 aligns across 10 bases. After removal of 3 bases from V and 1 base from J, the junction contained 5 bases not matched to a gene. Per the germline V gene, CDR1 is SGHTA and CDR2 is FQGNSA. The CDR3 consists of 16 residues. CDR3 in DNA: TGTGCCAGCAGCTTTAGACAGGGGGCAACGAACACTGAAGCTTTCTTT. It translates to CASSFRQGATNTEAFF. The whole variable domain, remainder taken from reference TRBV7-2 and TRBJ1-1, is GAGVSQSPSNKVTEKGKDVELRCDPISGHTALYWYRQSLGQGLEFLIYFQGNSAPDKSGLPSDRFSAERTGGSVSTLTIQRTQQEDSAVYLCASSFRQGATNTEAFFGQGTRLTVV.

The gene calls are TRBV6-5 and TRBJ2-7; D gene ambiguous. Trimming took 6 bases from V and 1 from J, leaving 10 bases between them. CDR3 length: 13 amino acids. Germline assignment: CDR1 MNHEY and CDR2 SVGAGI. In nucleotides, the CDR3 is TGTGCCAGCAGCTCTGGGCCTTCCTACGAGCAGTACTTC. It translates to CASSSGPSYEQYF.

CDR3 region: CASSRGTGNSNQPQHF. Written as DNA, the CDR3 is TGTGCCAGCAGCCGGGGGACAGGCAATAGCAATCAGCCCCAGCATTTT. This chain joins TRBV3-1 (or the pseudogene TRBV3-2) and TRBJ1-5, with 8 bases that match TRBD1. Germline-derived CDR1 and CDR2 are LGHDT and YNNKEL (reference sequence). With V trimmed by 4 bases and J by 0 bases, 5 bases remained unmatched. This CDR3 is built from 16 residues.

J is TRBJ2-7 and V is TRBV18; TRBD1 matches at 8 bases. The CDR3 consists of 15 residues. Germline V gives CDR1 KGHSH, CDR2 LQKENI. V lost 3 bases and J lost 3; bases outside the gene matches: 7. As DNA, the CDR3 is TGTGCCAGCTCACCTTCAGGACAGGGAATCTACGAGCAGTACTTC. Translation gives CASSPSGQGIYEQYF.

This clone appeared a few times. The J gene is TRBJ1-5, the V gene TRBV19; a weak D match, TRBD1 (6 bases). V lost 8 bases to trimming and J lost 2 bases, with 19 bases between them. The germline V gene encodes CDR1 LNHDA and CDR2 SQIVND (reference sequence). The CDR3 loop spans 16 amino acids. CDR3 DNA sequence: TGTGCCAGTGACCGGGACAACATTACTGGCAATCAGCCCCAGCATTTT. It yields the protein CASDRDNITGNQPQHF.

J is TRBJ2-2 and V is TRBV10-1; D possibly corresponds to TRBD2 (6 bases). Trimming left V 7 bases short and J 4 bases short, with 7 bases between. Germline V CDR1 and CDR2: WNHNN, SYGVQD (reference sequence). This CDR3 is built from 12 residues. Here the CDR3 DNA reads TGCGCCAGCACCGGGAGCACCGGGGAGCTGTTTTTT. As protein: CASTGSTGELFF.

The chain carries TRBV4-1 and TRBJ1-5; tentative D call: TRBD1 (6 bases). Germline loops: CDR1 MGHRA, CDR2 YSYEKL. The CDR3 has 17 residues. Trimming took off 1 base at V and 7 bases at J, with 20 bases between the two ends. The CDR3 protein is CASSQGAGTGLEQPQHF. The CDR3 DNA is TGCGCCAGCAGCCAAGGGGCGGGTACAGGGCTAGAGCAGCCCCAGCATTTT.

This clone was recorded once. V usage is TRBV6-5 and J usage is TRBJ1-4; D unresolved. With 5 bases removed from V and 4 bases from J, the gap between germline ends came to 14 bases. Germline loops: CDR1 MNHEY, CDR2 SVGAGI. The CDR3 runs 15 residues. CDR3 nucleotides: TGTGCCAGCAGTCCCTCGAGGCCCCTTAATGAAAAACTGTTTTTT. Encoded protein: CASSPSRPLNEKLFF.

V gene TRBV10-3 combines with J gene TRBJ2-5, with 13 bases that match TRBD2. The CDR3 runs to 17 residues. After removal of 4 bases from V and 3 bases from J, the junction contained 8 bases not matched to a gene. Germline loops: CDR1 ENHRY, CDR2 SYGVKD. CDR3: CAISATSGRADEETQYF. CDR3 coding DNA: TGTGCCATCAGTGCCACTAGCGGGAGGGCCGATGAAGAGACCCAGTACTTC.

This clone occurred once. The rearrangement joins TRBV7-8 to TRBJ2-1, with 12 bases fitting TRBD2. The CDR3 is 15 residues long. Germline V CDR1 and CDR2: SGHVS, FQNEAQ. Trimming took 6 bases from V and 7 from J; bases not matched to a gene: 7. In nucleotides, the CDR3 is TGTGCCAGCAGTTGGACTAGCGGGATATCTAATGAGCAGTTCTTC. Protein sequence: CASSWTSGISNEQFF.

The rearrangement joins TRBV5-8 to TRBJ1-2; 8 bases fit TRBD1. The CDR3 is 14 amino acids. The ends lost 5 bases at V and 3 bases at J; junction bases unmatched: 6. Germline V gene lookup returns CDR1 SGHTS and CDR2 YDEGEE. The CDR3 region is CASSPQGAHYGYTF. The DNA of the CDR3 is TGTGCCAGCAGTCCTCAGGGGGCCCACTATGGCTACACCTTC.

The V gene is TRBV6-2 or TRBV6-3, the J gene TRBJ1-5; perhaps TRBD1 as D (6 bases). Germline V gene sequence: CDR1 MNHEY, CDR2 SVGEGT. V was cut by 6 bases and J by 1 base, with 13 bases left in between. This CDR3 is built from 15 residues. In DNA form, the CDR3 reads TGTGCCAGCAGCCCCCTCACAGGGAGCAATCAGCCCCAGCATTTT. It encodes CASSPLTGSNQPQHF.

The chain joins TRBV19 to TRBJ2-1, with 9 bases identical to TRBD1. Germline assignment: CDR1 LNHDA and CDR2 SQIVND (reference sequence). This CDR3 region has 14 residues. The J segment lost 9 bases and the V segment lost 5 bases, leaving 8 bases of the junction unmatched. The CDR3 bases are TGTGCCAGTAGTTCACAGACAGGGGGGACTGAGCAGTTCTTC. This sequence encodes CASSSQTGGTEQFF.